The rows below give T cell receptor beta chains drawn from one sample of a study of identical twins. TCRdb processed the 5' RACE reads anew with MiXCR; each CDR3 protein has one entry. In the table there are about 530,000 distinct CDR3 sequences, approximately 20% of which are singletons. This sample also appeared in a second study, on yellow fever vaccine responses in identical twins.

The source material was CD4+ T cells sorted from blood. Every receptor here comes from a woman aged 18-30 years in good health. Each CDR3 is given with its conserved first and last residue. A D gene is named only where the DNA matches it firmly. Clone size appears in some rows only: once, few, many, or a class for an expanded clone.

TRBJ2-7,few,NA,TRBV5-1,CASSLSPGKDYEQYF,TGCGCCAGCAGCTTGTCTCCCGGGAAGGACTACGAGCAGTACTTC
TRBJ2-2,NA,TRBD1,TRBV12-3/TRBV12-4,CASSFLTGGTGELFF,TGTGCCAGCAGTTTTTTGACAGGGGGCACCGGGGAGCTGTTTTTT
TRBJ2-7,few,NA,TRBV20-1,CSARGGAYEQYF,TGCAGTGCTAGGGGTGGGGCCTACGAGCAGTACTTC
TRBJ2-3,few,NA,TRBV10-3,CAVAPRTDTQYF,TGTGCCGTCGCCCCGAGGACAGATACGCAGTATTTT
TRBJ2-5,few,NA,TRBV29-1,CSTRRGETQYF,TGCAGCACCCGGAGGGGAGAGACCCAGTACTTC
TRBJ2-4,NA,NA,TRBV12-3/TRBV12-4,CASSLRPNENIQYF,TGTGCCAGCAGTTTAAGGCCCAATGAAAACATTCAGTACTTC
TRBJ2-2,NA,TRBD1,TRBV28,CASSPRGPLSWSTGELFF,TGTGCCAGCAGTCCCAGGGGGCCTCTCTCGTGGAGCACCGGGGAGCTGTTTTTT
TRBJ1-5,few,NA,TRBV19,CASSGGQRSNQPQHF,TGTGCCAGTAGTGGCGGACAGCGCAGCAATCAGCCCCAGCATTTT
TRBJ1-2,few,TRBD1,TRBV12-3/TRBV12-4,CASTPLGQGAIPYTF,TGTGCCAGCACTCCTTTAGGACAGGGGGCCATACCCTACACCTTC
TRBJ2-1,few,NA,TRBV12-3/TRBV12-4,CASSFAGKNEQFF,TGTGCCAGCAGTTTCGCGGGGAAAAATGAGCAGTTCTTC
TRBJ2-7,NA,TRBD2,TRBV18,CASSLRLAASSYEQYF,TGTGCCAGCTCACTACGACTAGCGGCAAGTAGCTACGAGCAGTACTTC
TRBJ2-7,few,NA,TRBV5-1,CASSRSPEYEQYF,TGCGCCAGCAGCCGGTCCCCAGAGTACGAGCAGTACTTC
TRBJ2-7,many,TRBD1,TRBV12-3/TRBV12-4,CASNRQGPSYEQYF,TGTGCCAGCAACCGACAGGGCCCTTCTTACGAGCAGTACTTC
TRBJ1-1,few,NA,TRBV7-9,CASSLGAGRSNTEAFF,TGTGCCAGCAGCTTAGGGGCCGGGCGGTCGAACACTGAAGCTTTCTTT
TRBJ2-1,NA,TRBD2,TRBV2,CASSEGLAGALDEQFF,TGTGCCAGCAGTGAAGGGCTAGCGGGAGCCTTGGACGAGCAGTTCTTC
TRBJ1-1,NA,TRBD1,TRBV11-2,CASSLEGQAYTEAFF,TGTGCCAGCAGCTTAGAGGGACAGGCCTACACTGAAGCTTTCTTT
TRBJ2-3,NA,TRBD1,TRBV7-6,CASSLGTGVTETDTQYF,TGTGCCAGCAGCTTAGGTACAGGGGTTACGGAAACAGATACGCAGTATTTT
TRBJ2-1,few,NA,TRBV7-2,CASSRRKDRGEQFF,TGTGCCAGCAGCCGCCGGAAGGACCGGGGTGAGCAGTTCTTC
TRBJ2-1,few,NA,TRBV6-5,CASVARNEQFF,TGTGCCAGTGTGGCCCGCAATGAGCAGTTCTTC
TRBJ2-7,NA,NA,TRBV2,CASTLPGYEQYF,TGTGCCAGCACTTTACCCGGCTACGAGCAGTACTTC
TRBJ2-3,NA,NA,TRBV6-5,CASSYSSVGNTQYF,TGTGCCAGCAGTTACTCGAGCGTGGGGAACACGCAGTATTTT
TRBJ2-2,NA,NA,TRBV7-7,CASSPRTSGAGELFF,TGTGCCAGCAGCCCCCGGACTTCTGGTGCCGGGGAGCTGTTTTTT
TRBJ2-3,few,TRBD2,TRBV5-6,CASSLTSGETDTQYF,TGTGCCAGCAGCCTGACTAGCGGGGAAACAGATACGCAGTATTTT
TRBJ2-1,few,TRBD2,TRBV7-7,CASSLVTGGPSEQFF,TGTGCCAGCAGCTTAGTTACGGGGGGGCCGAGTGAGCAGTTCTTC
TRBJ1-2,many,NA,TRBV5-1,CASSLGGQNNYGYTF,TGCGCCAGCAGCTTGGGTGGACAGAATAACTATGGCTACACCTTC
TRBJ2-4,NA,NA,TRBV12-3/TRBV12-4,CASSLGRDIQYF,TGTGCCAGCAGTTTAGGGAGAGACATTCAGTACTTC
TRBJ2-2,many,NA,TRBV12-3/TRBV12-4,CASTDSTAGELFF,TGTGCCAGCACCGACAGCACTGCCGGGGAGCTGTTTTTT
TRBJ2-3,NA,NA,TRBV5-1,CASTPGSKSTDTQYF,TGCGCCAGCACCCCCGGCTCGAAATCCACAGATACGCAGTATTTT
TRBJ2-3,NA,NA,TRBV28,CASSTQEIGNDTQYF,TGTGCCAGCAGTACACAGGAGATCGGTAATGATACGCAGTATTTT
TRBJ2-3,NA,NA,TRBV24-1,CATSERRDNTDTQYF,TGTGCCACCAGTGAACGGAGGGATAACACAGATACGCAGTATTTT
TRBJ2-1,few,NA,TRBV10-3,CAIRAGATDEQFF,TGTGCCATCAGAGCAGGGGCTACGGATGAGCAGTTCTTC
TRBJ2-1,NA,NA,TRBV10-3,CAIGPEQFF,TGTGCCATCGGTCCTGAGCAGTTCTTC
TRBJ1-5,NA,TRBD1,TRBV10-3,CAIRTGVGQPQHF,TGTGCCATCAGGACAGGGGTTGGTCAGCCCCAGCATTTT
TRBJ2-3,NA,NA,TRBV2,CASRLSTDTQYF,TGTGCCAGCAGGCTTAGCACAGATACGCAGTATTTT
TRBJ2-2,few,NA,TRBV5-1,CASRLQQTGELFF,TGCGCCAGCAGGTTACAGCAGACCGGGGAGCTGTTTTTT
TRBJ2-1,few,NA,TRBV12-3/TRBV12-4,CASSFLHEQFF,TGTGCCAGCAGTTTTCTTCATGAGCAGTTCTTC
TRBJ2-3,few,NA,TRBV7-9,CASSFLGADTQYF,TGTGCCAGCAGCTTTTTGGGGGCCGATACGCAGTATTTT
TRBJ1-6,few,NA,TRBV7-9,CASSLAQTNSPLHF,TGTGCCAGCAGCTTAGCCCAGACTAATTCACCCCTCCACTTT
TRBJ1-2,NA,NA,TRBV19,CASSMAPGGVSGYTF,TGTGCCAGTAGTATGGCCCCGGGGGGTGTCAGTGGCTACACCTTC
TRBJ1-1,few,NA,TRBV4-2,CASSQPGLINMNTEAFF,TGTGCCAGCAGCCAACCCGGACTCATCAACATGAACACTGAAGCTTTCTTT
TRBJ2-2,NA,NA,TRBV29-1,CSVGTDNTGELFF,TGCAGCGTTGGGACAGATAACACCGGGGAGCTGTTTTTT
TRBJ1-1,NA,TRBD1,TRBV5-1,CASRLQGDTEAFF,TGCGCCAGCAGGTTGCAGGGGGACACTGAAGCTTTCTTT
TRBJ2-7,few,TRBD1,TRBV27,CASSLYGRGPYEQYF,TGTGCCAGCAGTTTATATGGCAGGGGGCCCTACGAGCAGTACTTC
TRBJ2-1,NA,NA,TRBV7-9,CASSLSSTGLREFF,TGTGCCAGCAGCTTATCCTCCACAGGACTTAGGGAGTTCTTC
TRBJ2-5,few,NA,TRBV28,CASTPGGAQYF,TGTGCCAGCACCCCGGGTGGGGCCCAGTACTTC
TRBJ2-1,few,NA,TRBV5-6,CASSLYRVKDEQFF,TGTGCCAGCAGCTTATACAGGGTAAAAGATGAGCAGTTCTTC
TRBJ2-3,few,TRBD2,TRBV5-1,CASSPPTSGSTDTQYF,TGCGCCAGCAGCCCCCCGACTAGCGGAAGCACAGATACGCAGTATTTT
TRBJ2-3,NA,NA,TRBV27,CASSLGSGTPHTQYF,TGTGCCAGCAGTTTAGGATCCGGGACACCCCATACGCAGTATTTT
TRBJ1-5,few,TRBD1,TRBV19,CASMTGVRGNQPQHF,TGTGCCAGTATGACAGGGGTCAGGGGCAATCAGCCCCAGCATTTT
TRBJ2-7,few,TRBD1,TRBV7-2,CASSSYKDRDEQYF,TGTGCCAGCAGCTCCTACAAGGACAGGGACGAGCAGTACTTC
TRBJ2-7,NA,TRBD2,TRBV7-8,CASSASGEQYF,TGTGCCAGCAGCGCTAGCGGAGAGCAGTACTTC
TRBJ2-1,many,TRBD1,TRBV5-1,CASSPPGQGYNEQFF,TGCGCCAGCAGCCCCCCGGGACAGGGATACAATGAGCAGTTCTTC
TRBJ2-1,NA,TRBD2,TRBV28,CASRPSGAGENEQFF,TGTGCCAGCAGGCCTAGCGGGGCAGGGGAAAATGAGCAGTTCTTC
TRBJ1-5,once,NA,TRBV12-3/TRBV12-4,CASSGSPRQPQHF,TGTGCCAGCAGTGGCTCCCCTCGCCAGCCCCAGCATTTT
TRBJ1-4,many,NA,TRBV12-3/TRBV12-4,CASSFSATNEKLFF,TGTGCCAGCAGTTTCAGTGCAACTAATGAAAAACTGTTTTTT
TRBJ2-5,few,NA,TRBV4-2,CASREEGYQETQYF,TGTGCCAGCAGGGAGGAGGGGTACCAAGAGACCCAGTACTTC
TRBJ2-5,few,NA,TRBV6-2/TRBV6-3,CASRTYGLGAQETQYF,TGTGCCAGCAGGACCTACGGGTTAGGGGCCCAAGAGACCCAGTACTTC
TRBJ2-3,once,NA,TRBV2,CASKKAGNTQYF,TGTGCCAGCAAGAAAGCAGGGAACACGCAGTATTTT
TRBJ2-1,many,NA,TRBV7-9,CASILDRGKQFF,TGTGCCAGCATTTTAGACCGGGGAAAGCAGTTCTTC
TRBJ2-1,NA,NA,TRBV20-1,CSAGAGFDEQFF,TGCAGTGCTGGCGCAGGGTTCGATGAGCAGTTCTTC